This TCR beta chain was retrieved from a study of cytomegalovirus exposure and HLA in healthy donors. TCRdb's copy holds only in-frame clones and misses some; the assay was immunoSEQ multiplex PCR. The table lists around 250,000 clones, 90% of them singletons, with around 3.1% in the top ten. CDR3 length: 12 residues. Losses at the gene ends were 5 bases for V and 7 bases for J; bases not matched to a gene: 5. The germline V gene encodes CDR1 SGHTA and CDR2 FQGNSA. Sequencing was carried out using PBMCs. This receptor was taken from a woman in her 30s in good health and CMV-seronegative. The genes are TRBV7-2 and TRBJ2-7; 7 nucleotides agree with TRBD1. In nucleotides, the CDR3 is TGTGCCAGCAGCGTACAGGGGTGGGAGCAGTACTTC. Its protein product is CASSVQGWEQYF.